This T cell receptor beta chain originates from a study of blood T cell repertoires in COVID-19. Turning to the study itself: T cells, B-cell-depleted T cells, or PBMCs supplied cDNA or gDNA.

The authors' processing: Reference gene primer amplification gave nucleated cell count estimates. Method: immunoSEQ multiplex PCR; TCRdb's copy keeps in-frame clones and lacks some. The V and J calls and clone size come from that table; D and trimming were worked out from the DNA. The data contain fewer than 350,000 clones, 85% to 90% of them singletons. Participant ages covered roughly 18 to 89 years across 20 to 30 US areas. Grouping used clinical history reported by participants in a survey and questionnaire. CDR3 length equals 15 residues. Germline V gene sequence: CDR1 SEHNR, CDR2 FQNEAQ (reference sequence). The V gene end was trimmed by 3 bases and the J gene end by 5 bases; junction bases not matched to a gene: 9.

The chain carries TRBV7-9 and TRBJ2-7, with 8 bases fitting TRBD2. Sequencing input: PBMCs or T cells enriched from blood (not recorded which). This sequence was found in a woman between 18 and 30 years old with acute COVID-19. The CDR3: CASSLTSGSVNEQYF. CDR3 DNA: TGTGCCAGCAGCTTGACCAGCGGGAGTGTCAACGAGCAGTACTTC.